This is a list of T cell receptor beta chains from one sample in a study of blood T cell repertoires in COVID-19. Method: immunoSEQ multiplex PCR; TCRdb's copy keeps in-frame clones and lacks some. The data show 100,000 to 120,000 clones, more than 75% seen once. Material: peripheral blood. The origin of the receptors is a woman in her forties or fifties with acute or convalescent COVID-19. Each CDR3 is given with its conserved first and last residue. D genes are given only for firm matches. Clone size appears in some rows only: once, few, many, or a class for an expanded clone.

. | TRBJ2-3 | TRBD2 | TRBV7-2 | CASSLVRGLAGSMPDTQYF | TGTGCCAGCAGCTTAGTAAGGGGACTAGCGGGAAGCATGCCAGATACGCAGTATTTT
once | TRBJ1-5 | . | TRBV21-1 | CASSKGGRGLRTHQPQHF | TGTGCCAGCAGCAAAGGCGGCAGGGGGCTCAGGACCCATCAGCCCCAGCATTTT
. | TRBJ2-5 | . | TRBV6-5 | CASSPRDTGDETQYF | TGTGCCAGCAGTCCCCGGGACACCGGTGACGAGACCCAGTACTTC
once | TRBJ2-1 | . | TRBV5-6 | CASSALGQETYNEQFF | TGTGCCAGCAGCGCCTTGGGGCAGGAAACCTACAATGAGCAGTTCTTC
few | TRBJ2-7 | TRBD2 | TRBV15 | CATSRDASGAYEQYF | TGTGCCACCAGCAGAGATGCTAGCGGGGCCTACGAGCAGTACTTC
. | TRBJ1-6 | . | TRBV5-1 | CASSYRDNSPLHF | TGCGCCAGCAGCTACAGGGATAATTCACCCCTCCACTTT
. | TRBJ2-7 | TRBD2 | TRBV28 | CASRPTSGSRHEQYF | TGTGCCAGCAGGCCGACTAGCGGGAGTAGACACGAGCAGTACTTC
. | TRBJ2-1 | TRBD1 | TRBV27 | CASSLPNTGANEQFF | TGTGCCAGCAGTTTACCTAATACAGGGGCCAATGAGCAGTTCTTC
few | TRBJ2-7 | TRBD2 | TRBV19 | CASSDRTSGKNEQYF | TGTGCCAGTAGTGATCGGACTAGCGGAAAAAACGAGCAGTACTTC
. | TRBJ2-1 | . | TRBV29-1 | CSGGLPYNEQFF | TGCAGCGGTGGACTTCCCTACAATGAGCAGTTCTTC
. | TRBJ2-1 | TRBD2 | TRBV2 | CASSEGSGSYNEQFF | TGTGCCAGCAGTGAAGGGAGCGGGAGTTACAATGAGCAGTTCTTC
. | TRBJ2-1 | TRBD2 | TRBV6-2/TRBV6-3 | CASSYSSGVLEQFF | TGTGCCAGCAGTTACTCGAGCGGGGTTCTTGAGCAGTTCTTC
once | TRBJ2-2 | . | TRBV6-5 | CASSYQGLYTGELFF | TGTGCCAGCAGTTACCAAGGACTTTACACCGGGGAGCTGTTTTTT
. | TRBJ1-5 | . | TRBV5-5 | CASSLAGQGNQPQHF | TGTGCCAGCAGCTTGGCAGGGCAGGGCAATCAGCCCCAGCATTTT
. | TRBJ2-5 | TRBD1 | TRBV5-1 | CASSLAPKWDSQETQYF | TGCGCCAGCAGCTTGGCCCCTAAGTGGGACAGCCAAGAGACCCAGTACTTC
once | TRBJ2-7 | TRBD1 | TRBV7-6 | CASSLAHRGDEQYF | TGTGCCAGCAGCTTAGCGCACAGGGGAGACGAGCAGTACTTC
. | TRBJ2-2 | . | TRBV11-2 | CASSPSRGIGELFF | TGTGCCAGCAGCCCTAGCAGGGGCATCGGGGAGCTGTTTTTT
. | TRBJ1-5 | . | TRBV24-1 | CATGLDRVYSNQPQHF | TGTGCCACTGGGCTTGACAGAGTATATAGCAATCAGCCCCAGCATTTT
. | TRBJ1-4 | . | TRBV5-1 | CASSLVGTDGREKLFF | TGCGCCAGCAGCTTGGTGGGGACCGATGGGAGGGAAAAACTGTTTTTT
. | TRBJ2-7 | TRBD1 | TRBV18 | CASSAEGQGVNEQYF | TGTGCCAGCTCGGCCGAGGGACAGGGGGTAAACGAGCAGTACTTC
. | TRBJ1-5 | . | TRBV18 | CASSPPGAGASNQPQHF | TGTGCCAGCTCACCACCGGGGGCAGGGGCTAGCAATCAGCCCCAGCATTTT
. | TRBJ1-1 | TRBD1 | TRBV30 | CAWSVGDRGVGFF | TGTGCCTGGAGTGTAGGGGACAGGGGGGTAGGTTTCTTT
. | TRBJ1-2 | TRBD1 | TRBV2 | CASSGQLGQVYGYTF | TGTGCCAGCAGTGGCCAGTTAGGACAGGTCTATGGCTACACCTTC
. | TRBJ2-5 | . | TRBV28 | CASSSPGLKETQYF | TGTGCCAGCAGTTCCCCGGGACTTAAAGAGACCCAGTACTTC
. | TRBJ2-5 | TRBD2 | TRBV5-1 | CASSLVASGLGRGETQYF | TGCGCCAGCAGCTTGGTGGCTAGCGGTCTGGGGAGGGGAGAGACCCAGTACTTC
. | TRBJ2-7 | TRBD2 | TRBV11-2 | CASSSRGTSGRGFEQYF | TGTGCCAGCAGCTCCCGGGGGACTAGCGGGAGGGGGTTCGAGCAGTACTTC